These 18 T cell receptor beta chains came from one sample sequenced in a study of CD8 T cells in Susac syndrome. Random hexamers were used to reverse transcribe 0.5 to 1 ug of RNA. TCRdb re-derived calls from the immunoSEQ multiplex PCR reads in MiXCR, one entry per CDR3 protein. The repertoire holds more than 55,000 distinct CDR3 sequences, 95% seen once, with roughly 0.24% in the top ten. Source material: CD8+ T cells from PBMCs. These receptors were taken from a human donor in good health.

This rearrangement joins TRBV12-3 or TRBV12-4 to TRBJ2-3; D is perhaps TRBD2 (7 bases). Deletions cut 4 bases from V and 0 bases from J, with 17 bases between. This CDR3 spans 17 amino acids. CDR3 residues: CASSSHTGGPSTDTQYF. The DNA for the CDR3 is TGTGCCAGCAGTTCGCACACCGGGGGGCCCAGCACAGATACGCAGTATTTT.

This chain connects TRBV13 to TRBJ2-7; tentatively, D is TRBD2 (6 bases). Germline loops: CDR1 PRHDT, CDR2 FYEKMQ (reference sequence). This CDR3 has 13 residues. Deletions cut 0 bases from V and 6 bases from J, with 9 bases between. In DNA form, the CDR3 reads TGTGCCAGCAGCTTAGGAAACGGGGGCGAGCAGTACTTC. Its protein product is CASSLGNGGEQYF.

The count of this clonotype is one. This chain connects TRBV28 to TRBJ2-5; 7 bases align to TRBD1. Germline V gene lookup returns CDR1 MDHEN and CDR2 SYDVKM. V lost 4 bases to trimming and J lost 4 bases; unmatched junction nucleotides: 12. The length of the CDR3 is 16 residues. CDR3 sequence: CASSSSTGAYGETQYF. CDR3 bases: TGTGCCAGCAGTTCCTCAACAGGGGCTTACGGAGAGACCCAGTACTTC.

The V gene is TRBV9, the J gene TRBJ2-3, with D uncertain. Germline CDR1 and CDR2: SGDLS and YYNGEE. The CDR3 covers 15 residues. The ends were cut back, 2 bases at V and 3 bases at J, with 13 bases in the middle. CDR3 protein: CASSVKGFGTDTQYF. The DNA of the CDR3 is TGTGCCAGCAGCGTTAAGGGTTTCGGGACAGATACGCAGTATTTT.

This clonotype was seen a few times. The chain uses TRBV29-1 and TRBJ2-2; 7 nucleotides agree with TRBD2. The CDR3 runs 14 residues. Germline V lookup: CDR1 SQVTM, CDR2 ANQGSEA. The ends lost 3 bases at V and 4 bases at J; junction bases unmatched: 5. The chain's CDR3 is CSVEGGRGTGELFF. CDR3 bases: TGCAGCGTTGAGGGCGGGAGAGGCACCGGGGAGCTGTTTTTT.

This chain uses TRBV28 with TRBJ1-4; weak D call: TRBD1 (5 bases). With 6 bases removed from V and 4 bases from J, the gap between germline ends came to 15 bases. Germline CDR1 is MDHEN and CDR2 is SYDVKM. The CDR3 covers 15 residues. The CDR3 coding sequence is TGTGCCAGCAGACCGGCAGGGTCCGATAATGAAAAACTGTTTTTT. Translation gives CASRPAGSDNEKLFF.

This clonotype showed up just once. The chain employs TRBV19 and TRBJ1-2; D is undetermined. Germline CDR1 and CDR2: LNHDA and SQIVND (reference sequence). V was cut by 5 bases and J by 2 bases, with 9 bases left in between. The CDR3 spans 13 residues. DNA for the CDR3: TGTGCCAGTAGTCCGACGGAGAACTATGGCTACACCTTC. Protein: CASSPTENYGYTF. The entire variable domain, with the rest obtained from reference TRBV19 and TRBJ1-2, is as follows: DGGITQSPKYLFRKEGQNVTLSCEQNLNHDAMYWYRQDPGQGLRLIYYSQIVNDFQKGDIAEGYSVSREKKESFPLTVTSAQKNPTAFYLCASSPTENYGYTFGSGTRLTVV.

The rearrangement uses TRBV24-1 and TRBJ2-7, with D hard to call. Trimming took 1 base from V and 5 from J, leaving 11 bases between them. The CDR3 loop spans 14 amino acids. Germline CDR1 KGHDR, CDR2 SFDVKD. CDR3 residues: CATSDLTGSDEQYF. The CDR3, as DNA: TGTGCCACCAGTGATTTAACCGGGTCGGACGAGCAGTACTTC.

V is TRBV6-5 and J is TRBJ2-5, with D maybe TRBD2 (5 bases). Trimming removed 4 bases at V and 5 bases at J, with 17 bases between. The CDR3 is 15 amino acids. Germline V gene lookup returns CDR1 MNHEY and CDR2 SVGAGI. In DNA form, the CDR3 reads TGTGCCAGCAGTTCGGGGTCAGACTACCTTGAGACCCAGTACTTC. Amino acids: CASSSGSDYLETQYF.

The genes are TRBV12-3 or TRBV12-4 and TRBJ2-1; unclear D gene. This CDR3 region has 12 residues. V was cut by 6 bases and J by 10 bases, with 13 bases left in between. DNA of the CDR3: TGTGCCAGCAGCTGGGCAGATATCGAGCAGTTCTTC. Amino acid sequence: CASSWADIEQFF.

This chain links TRBV19 with TRBJ2-7, with D possibly matching TRBD1 (7 bases). Between the trimmed V and J ends, which lost 5 bases and 3 bases, there was a span of 17 bases. CDR3 length: 15 amino acids. Looked up from germline, CDR1 is LNHDA and CDR2 is SQIVND (reference sequence). The CDR3 loop reads CASSSGGGPVYEQYF. CDR3 bases: TGTGCCAGTAGTTCTGGAGGGGGCCCTGTCTACGAGCAGTACTTC.

The rearrangement joins TRBV27 to TRBJ2-1; no reliable D call. Deletions cut 7 bases from V and 7 bases from J, with 8 bases between. CDR3 length: 11 amino acids. The germline V gene has CDR1 MNHEY and CDR2 SMNVEV (reference sequence). CDR3 in amino acids: CASNLGNEQFF. The CDR3 DNA reads TGTGCCAGCAACTTAGGGAATGAGCAGTTCTTC.

The rearrangement links TRBV28 to TRBJ1-1, with a possible D match to TRBD1 (5 bases). The length of the CDR3 is 17 residues. In germline, CDR1 is MDHEN, CDR2 SYDVKM. V was shortened by 2 bases and J by 3 bases, with 19 bases between the two germline ends. The CDR3 is CASSLTVLGWGDTEAFF. The CDR3 DNA follows: TGTGCCAGCAGTTTAACGGTGCTAGGGTGGGGGGACACTGAAGCTTTCTTT.

The chain carries TRBV6-1 and TRBJ1-1; possible D gene TRBD1, 6 bases. Germline loops: CDR1 MNHNS, CDR2 SASEGT. There are 16 residues in the CDR3. V shed 0 bases and J shed 5 bases, with 16 bases lying between them. Here the CDR3 reads CASSEALSRGWTEAFF. The CDR3 DNA follows: TGTGCCAGCAGTGAAGCGCTTAGCAGGGGATGGACTGAAGCTTTCTTT.

The chain employs TRBV30 and TRBJ2-7; TRBD1 matches 9 bases. In germline, CDR1 is GTSNPN, CDR2 SVGIG (reference sequence). Trimming cost V 2 bases and J 2 bases; bases outside gene matches: 13. The CDR3 covers 17 residues. CDR3 amino acids: CAWSHRGPKLGAYEQYF. CDR3 bases: TGTGCCTGGAGTCACAGGGGGCCTAAGTTGGGGGCCTACGAGCAGTACTTC.

V is TRBV3-1 and J is TRBJ2-1; maybe TRBD2 (7 bases). The CDR3 is 17 residues long. Per the germline V gene, CDR1 is LGHDT and CDR2 is YNNKEL (reference sequence). V lost 1 base and J lost 1, with 14 bases in between. The CDR3 DNA reads TGTGCCAGCAGCCAAGGGGCGGGGGCCCCGTCCTACAATGAGCAGTTCTTC. This encodes CASSQGAGAPSYNEQFF.

V gene TRBV7-8 combines with J gene TRBJ2-7; a possible D gene is TRBD1 (6 bases). Trimming left V 1 base short and J 6 bases short, with 10 bases between. Germline V gene sequence: CDR1 SGHVS, CDR2 FQNEAQ. There are 13 residues in the CDR3. CDR3 in amino acids: CASSLDRVGEQYV. CDR3 nucleotides: TGTGCCAGCAGCTTAGACAGGGTGGGCGAGCAGTACGTC.

The sample holds one count of this clonotype. This chain uses TRBV9 with TRBJ2-7, with 7 bases identical to TRBD1. Germline V gene lookup returns CDR1 SGDLS and CDR2 YYNGEE. V shed 3 bases and J 6 bases; nucleotides not matched to a gene: 0. CDR3 length equals 11 residues. The CDR3 spells CASSAGGEQYF. In DNA form, the CDR3 reads TGTGCCAGCAGCGCAGGGGGCGAGCAGTACTTC.